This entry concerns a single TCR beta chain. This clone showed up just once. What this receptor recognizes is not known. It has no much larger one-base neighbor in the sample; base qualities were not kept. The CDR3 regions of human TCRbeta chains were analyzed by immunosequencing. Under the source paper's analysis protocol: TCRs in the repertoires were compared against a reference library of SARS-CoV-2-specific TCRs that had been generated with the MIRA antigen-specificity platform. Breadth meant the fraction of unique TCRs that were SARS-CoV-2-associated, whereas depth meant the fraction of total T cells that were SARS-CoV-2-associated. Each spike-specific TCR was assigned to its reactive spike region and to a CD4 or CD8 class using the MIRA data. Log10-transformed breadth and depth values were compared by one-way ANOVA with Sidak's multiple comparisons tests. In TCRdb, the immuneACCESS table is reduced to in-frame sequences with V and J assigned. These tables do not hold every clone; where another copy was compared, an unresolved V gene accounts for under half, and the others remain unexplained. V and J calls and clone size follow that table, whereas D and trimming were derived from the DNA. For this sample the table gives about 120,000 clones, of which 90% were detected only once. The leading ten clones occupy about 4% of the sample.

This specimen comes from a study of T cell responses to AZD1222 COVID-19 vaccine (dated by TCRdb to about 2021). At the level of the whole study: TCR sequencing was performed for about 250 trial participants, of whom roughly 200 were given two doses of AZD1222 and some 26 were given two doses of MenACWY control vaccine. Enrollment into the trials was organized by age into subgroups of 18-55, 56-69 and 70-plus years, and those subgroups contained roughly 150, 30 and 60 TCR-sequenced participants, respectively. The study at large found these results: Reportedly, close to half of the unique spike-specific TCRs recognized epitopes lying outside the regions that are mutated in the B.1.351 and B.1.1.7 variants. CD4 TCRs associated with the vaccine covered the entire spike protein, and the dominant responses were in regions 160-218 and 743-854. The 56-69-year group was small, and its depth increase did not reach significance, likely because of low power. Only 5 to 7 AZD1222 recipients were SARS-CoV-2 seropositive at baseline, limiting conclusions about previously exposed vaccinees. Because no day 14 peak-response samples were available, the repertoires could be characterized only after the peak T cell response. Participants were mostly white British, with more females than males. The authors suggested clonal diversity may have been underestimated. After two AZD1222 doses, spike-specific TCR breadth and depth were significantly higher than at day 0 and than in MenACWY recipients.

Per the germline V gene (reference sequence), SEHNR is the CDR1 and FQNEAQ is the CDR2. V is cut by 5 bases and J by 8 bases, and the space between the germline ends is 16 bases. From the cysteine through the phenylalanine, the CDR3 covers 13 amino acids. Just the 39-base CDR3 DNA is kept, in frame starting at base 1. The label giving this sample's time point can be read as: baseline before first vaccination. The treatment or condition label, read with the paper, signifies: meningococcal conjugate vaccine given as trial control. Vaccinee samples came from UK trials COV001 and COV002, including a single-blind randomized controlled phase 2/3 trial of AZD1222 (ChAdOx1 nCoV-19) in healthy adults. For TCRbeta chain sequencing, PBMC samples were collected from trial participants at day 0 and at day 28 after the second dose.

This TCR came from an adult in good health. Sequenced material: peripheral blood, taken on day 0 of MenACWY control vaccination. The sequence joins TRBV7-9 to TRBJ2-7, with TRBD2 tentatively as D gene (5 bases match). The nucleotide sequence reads TGTGCCAGCAGCCCTACGGGGAGTACGAAGCAGTACTTC. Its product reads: CASSPTGSTKQYF. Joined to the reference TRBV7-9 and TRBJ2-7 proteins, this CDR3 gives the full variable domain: DTGVSQNPRHKITKRGQNVTFRCDPISEHNRLYWYRQTLGQGPEFLTYFQNEAQLEKSRLLSDRFSAERPKGSFSTLEIQRTEQGDSAMYLCASSPTGSTKQYFGPGTRLTVT.